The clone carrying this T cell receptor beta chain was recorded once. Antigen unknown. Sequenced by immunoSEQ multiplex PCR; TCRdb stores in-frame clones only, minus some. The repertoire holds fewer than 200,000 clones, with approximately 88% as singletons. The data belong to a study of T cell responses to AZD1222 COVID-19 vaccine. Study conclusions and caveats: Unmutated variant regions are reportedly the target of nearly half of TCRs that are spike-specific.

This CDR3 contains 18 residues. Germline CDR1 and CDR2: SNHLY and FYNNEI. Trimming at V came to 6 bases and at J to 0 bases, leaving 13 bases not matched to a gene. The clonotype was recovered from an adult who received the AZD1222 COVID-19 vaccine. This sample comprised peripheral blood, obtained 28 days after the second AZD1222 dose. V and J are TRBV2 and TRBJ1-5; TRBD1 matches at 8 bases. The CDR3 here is CASRPRGGQGNSNQPQHF. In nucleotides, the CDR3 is TGTGCCAGCAGGCCTAGGGGAGGACAGGGTAATAGCAATCAGCCCCAGCATTTT.